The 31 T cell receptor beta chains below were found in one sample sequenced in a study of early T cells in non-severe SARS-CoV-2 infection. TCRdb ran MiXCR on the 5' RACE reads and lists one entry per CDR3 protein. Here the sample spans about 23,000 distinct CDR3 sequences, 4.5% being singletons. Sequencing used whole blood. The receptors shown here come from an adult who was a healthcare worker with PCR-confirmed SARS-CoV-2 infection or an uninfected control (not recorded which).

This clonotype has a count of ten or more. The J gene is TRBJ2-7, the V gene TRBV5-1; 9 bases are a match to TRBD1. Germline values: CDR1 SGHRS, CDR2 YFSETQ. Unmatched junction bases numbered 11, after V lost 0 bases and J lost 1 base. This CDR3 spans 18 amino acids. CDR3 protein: CASSLGDSTGGSSYEQYF. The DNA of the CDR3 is TGCGCCAGCAGCTTGGGGGATTCGACAGGGGGTTCTTCCTACGAGCAGTACTTC.

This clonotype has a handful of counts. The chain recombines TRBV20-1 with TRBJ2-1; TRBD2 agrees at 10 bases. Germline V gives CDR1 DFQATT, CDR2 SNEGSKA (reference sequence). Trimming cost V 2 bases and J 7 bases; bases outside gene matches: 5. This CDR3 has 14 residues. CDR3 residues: CSARWASGGNEQFF. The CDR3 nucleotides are TGCAGTGCTAGATGGGCTAGCGGGGGAAATGAGCAGTTCTTC.

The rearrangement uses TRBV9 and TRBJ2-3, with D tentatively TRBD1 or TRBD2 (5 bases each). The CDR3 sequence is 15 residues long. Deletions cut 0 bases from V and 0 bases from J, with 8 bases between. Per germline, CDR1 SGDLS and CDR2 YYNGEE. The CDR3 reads CASSVGQRSTDTQYF. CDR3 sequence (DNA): TGTGCCAGCAGCGTAGGACAGCGGAGCACAGATACGCAGTATTTT.

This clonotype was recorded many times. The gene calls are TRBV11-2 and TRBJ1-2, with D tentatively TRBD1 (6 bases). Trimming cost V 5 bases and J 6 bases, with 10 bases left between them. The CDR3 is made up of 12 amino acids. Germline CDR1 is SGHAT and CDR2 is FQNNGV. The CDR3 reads CASSPQGNGYTF. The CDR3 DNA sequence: TGTGCCAGCAGCCCACAGGGAAATGGCTACACCTTC.

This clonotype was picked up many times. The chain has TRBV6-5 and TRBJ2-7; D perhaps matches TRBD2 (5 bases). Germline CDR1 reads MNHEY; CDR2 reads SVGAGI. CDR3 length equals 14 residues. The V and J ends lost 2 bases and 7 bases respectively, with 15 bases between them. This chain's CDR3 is CASSYTGVSREQYF. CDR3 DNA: TGTGCCAGCAGTTACACCGGGGTGTCTCGAGAGCAGTACTTC.

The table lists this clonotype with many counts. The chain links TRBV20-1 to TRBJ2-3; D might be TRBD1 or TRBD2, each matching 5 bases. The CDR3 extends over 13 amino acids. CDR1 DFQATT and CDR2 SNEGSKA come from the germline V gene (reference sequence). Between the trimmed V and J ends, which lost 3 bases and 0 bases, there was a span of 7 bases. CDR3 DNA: TGCAGTGCTAGGAGGGACAGCACAGATACGCAGTATTTT. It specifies CSARRDSTDTQYF.

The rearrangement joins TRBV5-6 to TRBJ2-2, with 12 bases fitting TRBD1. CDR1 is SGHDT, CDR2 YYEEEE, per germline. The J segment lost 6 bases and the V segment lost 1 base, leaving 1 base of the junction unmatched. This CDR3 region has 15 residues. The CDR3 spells CASSLRDRGPGELFF. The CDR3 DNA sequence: TGTGCCAGCAGCTTGCGGGACAGGGGGCCCGGGGAGCTGTTTTTT.

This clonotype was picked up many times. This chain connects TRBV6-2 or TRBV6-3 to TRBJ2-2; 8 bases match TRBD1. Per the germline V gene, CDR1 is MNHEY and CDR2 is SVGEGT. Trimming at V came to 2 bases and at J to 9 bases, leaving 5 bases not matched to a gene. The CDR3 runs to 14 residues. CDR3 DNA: TGTGCCAGCAGTTACGTGCAGGGGGCCAGGGAGCTGTTTTTT. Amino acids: CASSYVQGARELFF.

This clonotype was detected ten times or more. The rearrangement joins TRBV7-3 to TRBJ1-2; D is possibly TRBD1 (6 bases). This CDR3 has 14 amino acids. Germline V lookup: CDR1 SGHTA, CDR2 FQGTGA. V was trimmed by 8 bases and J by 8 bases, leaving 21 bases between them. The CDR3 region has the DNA TGTGCCAGCTCCCCAGGGGCGGGGTCGGGAGGCTACACCTTC. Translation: CASSPGAGSGGYTF.

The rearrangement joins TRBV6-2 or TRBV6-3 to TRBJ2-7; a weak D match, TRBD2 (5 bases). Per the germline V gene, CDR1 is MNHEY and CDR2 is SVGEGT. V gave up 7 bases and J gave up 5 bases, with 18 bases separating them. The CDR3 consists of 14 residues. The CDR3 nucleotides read TGTGCCAGCAAGGAGGCCAGGATCGTACACGAGCAGTACTTC. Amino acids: CASKEARIVHEQYF.

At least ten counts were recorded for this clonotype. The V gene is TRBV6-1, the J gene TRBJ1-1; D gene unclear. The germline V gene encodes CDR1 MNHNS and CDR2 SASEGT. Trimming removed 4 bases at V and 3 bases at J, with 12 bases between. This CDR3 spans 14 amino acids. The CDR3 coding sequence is TGTGCCAGCAGTGTTATAGCACTCCACACTGAAGCTTTCTTT. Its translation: CASSVIALHTEAFF.

CDR3 in amino acids: CASSYSSGRNEKLFF. The DNA of the CDR3 is TGTGCCAGCAGTTACTCGTCCGGAAGGAATGAAAAACTGTTTTTT. The chain employs TRBV6-5 and TRBJ1-4; the D is unclear. V dropped 0 bases and J dropped 5 bases, with 10 bases sitting between them. Germline CDR1 and CDR2: MNHEY and SVGAGI. There are 15 residues in the CDR3.

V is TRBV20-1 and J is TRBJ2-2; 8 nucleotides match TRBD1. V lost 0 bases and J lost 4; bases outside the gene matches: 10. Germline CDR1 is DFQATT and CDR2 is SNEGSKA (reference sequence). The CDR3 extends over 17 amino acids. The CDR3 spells CSARDRRTGRITGELFF. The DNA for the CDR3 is TGCAGTGCTAGAGATCGCAGGACAGGGCGAATCACCGGGGAGCTGTTTTTT.

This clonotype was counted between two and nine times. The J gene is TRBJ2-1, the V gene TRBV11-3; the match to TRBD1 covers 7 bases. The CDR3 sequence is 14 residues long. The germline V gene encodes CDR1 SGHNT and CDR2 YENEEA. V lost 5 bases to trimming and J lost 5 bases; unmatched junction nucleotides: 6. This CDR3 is CASSPDRYNNEQFF. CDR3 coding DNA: TGTGCCAGCAGCCCGGACAGGTATAACAATGAGCAGTTCTTC.

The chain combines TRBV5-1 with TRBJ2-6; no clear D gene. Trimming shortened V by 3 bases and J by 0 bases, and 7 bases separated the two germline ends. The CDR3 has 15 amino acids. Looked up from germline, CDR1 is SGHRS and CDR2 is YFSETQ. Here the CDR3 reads CASSSWNSGANVLTF. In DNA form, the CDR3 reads TGCGCCAGCAGCTCATGGAACTCTGGGGCCAACGTCCTGACTTTC.

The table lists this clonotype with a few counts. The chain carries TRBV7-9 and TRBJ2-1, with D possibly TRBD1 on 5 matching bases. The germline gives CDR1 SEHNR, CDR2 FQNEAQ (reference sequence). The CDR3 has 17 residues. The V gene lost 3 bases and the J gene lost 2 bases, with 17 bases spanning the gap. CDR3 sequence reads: CASSLVEVQGAYNEQFF. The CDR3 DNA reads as TGTGCCAGCAGCTTGGTAGAGGTCCAAGGGGCCTACAATGAGCAGTTCTTC.

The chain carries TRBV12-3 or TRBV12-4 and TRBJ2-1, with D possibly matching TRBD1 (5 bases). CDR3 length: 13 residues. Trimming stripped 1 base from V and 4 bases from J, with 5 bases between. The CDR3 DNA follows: TGTGCCAGCAGTTTAGACAGGTACAATGAGCAGTTCTTC. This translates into CASSLDRYNEQFF.

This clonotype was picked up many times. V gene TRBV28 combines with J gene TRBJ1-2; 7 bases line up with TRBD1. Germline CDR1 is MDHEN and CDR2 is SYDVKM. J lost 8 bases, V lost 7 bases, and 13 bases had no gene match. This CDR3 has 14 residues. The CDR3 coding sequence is TGTGCCAGCACCTTAGGGACAGACCTATGGGGCTACACCTTC. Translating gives CASTLGTDLWGYTF.

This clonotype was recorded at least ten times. For the CDR3, the DNA is TGTGCCAGCAGACTGGGACTCCTGATGGGGGAGCTGTTTTTT. It yields the protein CASRLGLLMGELFF. The chain combines TRBV6-2 or TRBV6-3 with TRBJ2-2; a possible D gene is TRBD2 (6 bases). The CDR3 loop spans 14 amino acids. Trimming pared 6 bases from V and 8 bases from J, leaving 16 bases between. Germline lookup yields CDR1 MNHEY and CDR2 SVGEGT.

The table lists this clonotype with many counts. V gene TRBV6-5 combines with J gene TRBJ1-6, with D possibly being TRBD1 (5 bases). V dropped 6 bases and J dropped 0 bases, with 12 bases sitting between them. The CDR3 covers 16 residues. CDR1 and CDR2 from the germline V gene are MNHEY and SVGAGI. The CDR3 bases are TGTGCCAGCAGCTTAAGACAGAGCTCCTATAATTCACCCCTCCACTTT. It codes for CASSLRQSSYNSPLHF.

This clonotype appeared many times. The CDR3 is CAWSAARELFF. The DNA of the CDR3 is TGTGCCTGGAGTGCCGCTAGGGAGCTGTTTTTT. The chain employs TRBV30 and TRBJ2-2; D unresolved. Germline CDR1 and CDR2: GTSNPN and SVGIG (reference sequence). The CDR3 extends over 11 amino acids. Trimming shortened V by 1 base and J by 9 bases, and 6 bases separated the two germline ends.

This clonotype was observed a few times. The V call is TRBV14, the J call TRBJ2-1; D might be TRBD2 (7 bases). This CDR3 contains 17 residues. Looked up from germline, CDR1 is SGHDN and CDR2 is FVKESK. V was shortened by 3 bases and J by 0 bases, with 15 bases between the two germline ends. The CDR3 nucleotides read TGTGCCAGCAGCCACGCCTTAAGGGGGGGCTCCTACAATGAGCAGTTCTTC. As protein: CASSHALRGGSYNEQFF.

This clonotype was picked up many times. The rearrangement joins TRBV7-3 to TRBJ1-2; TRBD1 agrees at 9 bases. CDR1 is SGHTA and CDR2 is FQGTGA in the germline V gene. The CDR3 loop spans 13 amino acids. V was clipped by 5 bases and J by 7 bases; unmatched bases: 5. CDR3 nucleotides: TGTGCCAGCAGCCCGGGACAGGGACTTGGCTACACCTTC. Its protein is CASSPGQGLGYTF.

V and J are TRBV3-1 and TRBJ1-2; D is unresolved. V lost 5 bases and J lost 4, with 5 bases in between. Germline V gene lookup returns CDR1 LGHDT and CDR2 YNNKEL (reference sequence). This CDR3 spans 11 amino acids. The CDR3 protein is CASSSRYGYTF. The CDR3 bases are TGTGCCAGCAGCTCCCGCTATGGCTACACCTTC.

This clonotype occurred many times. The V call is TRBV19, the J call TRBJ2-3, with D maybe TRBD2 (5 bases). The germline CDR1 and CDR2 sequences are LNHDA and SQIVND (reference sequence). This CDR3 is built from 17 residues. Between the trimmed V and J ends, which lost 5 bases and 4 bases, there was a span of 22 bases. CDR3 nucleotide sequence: TGTGCCAGTAGTTCGAGTTCGGGCAGGATTAGCGCAGATACGCAGTATTTT. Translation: CASSSSSGRISADTQYF.

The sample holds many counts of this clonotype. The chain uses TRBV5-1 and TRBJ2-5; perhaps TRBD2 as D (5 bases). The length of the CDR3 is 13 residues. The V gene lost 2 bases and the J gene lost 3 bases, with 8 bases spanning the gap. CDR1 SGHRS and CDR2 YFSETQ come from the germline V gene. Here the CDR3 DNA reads TGCGCCAGCAGCTTCGGGGTAGAAGAGACCCAGTACTTC. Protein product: CASSFGVEETQYF.

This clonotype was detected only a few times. The CDR3, as DNA: TGTGCCAGCAGCTCCCTTCCCAGGCGAGGGATGGCGGTCGGCTACACCTTC. It is translated as CASSSLPRRGMAVGYTF. V and J are TRBV7-9 and TRBJ1-2, with D unclear. Germline V gene sequence: CDR1 SEHNR, CDR2 FQNEAQ (reference sequence). The CDR3 runs to 17 residues. V lost 4 bases, J lost 8 bases, and 26 bases lay in between.

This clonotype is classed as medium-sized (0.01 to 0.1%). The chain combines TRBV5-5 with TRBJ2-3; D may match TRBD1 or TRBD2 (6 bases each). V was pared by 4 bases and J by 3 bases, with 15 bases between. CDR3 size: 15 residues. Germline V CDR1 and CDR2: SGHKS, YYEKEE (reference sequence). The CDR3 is CASSTGAGETDTQYF. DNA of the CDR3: TGTGCCAGCAGCACGGGGGCTGGAGAAACAGATACGCAGTATTTT.

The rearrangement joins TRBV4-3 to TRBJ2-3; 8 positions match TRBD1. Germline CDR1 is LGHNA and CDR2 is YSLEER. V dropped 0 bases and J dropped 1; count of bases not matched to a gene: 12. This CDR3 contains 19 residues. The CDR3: CASSQDAGGYLSGTDTQYF. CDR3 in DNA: TGCGCCAGCAGCCAAGATGCAGGGGGCTACCTCTCGGGCACAGATACGCAGTATTTT.

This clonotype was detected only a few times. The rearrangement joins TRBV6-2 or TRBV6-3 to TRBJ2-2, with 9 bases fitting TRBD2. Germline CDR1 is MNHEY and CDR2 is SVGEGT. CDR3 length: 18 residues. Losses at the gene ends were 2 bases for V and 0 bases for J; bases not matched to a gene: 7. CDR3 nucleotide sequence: TGTGCCAGCAGTTACCCCCAGCGGGGGGCCGCGAACACCGGGGAGCTGTTTTTT. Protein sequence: CASSYPQRGAANTGELFF.

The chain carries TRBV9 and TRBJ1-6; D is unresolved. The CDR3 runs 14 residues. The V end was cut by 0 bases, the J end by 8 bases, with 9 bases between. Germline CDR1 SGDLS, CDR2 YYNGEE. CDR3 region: CASSVATMDSPLHF. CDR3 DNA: TGTGCCAGCAGCGTAGCGACAATGGATTCACCCCTCCACTTT.